The next 25 T cell receptor beta chains were all read from a single sample in a study of blood T cell repertoires in COVID-19. Produced via immunoSEQ multiplex PCR; TCRdb's table is partial and in-frame only. The sample consists of 150,000 to 200,000 clones, 88% of them appearing once. The specimen sequenced was PBMCs or T cells enriched from blood (not recorded which). The receptors were sampled from a young woman who had recovered from COVID-19.

The V gene is TRBV6-2 or TRBV6-3, the J gene TRBJ2-5, with 9 bases that match TRBD1. The CDR3 extends over 14 amino acids. The J segment lost 3 bases and the V segment lost 4 bases, leaving 3 bases of the junction unmatched. Germline values: CDR1 MNHEY, CDR2 SVGEGT. The DNA for the CDR3 is TGTGCCAGCAGTTTGTGGGACAGGGAAGAGACCCAGTACTTC. Translation gives CASSLWDREETQYF.

CDR3 coding DNA: TGTGCCAGCAGCCGTGGACTAGCTGAGACCCAGTACTTC. This gives the protein CASSRGLAETQYF. V is TRBV11-2 and J is TRBJ2-5; 8 bases align to TRBD2. The V and J ends lost 5 bases and 5 bases, in that order; junction bases with no gene match: 4. In germline, CDR1 is SGHAT, CDR2 FQNNGV. This CDR3 is 13 amino acids long.

The rearrangement joins TRBV10-3 to TRBJ1-5, with 9 nucleotides matching TRBD1. The CDR3 has 17 amino acids. Germline V gene sequence: CDR1 ENHRY, CDR2 SYGVKD. The V gene end was trimmed by 6 bases and the J gene end by 5 bases; junction bases not matched to a gene: 14. The CDR3 region is CAISGGQGPIGDQPQHF. In nucleotides, the CDR3 is TGTGCCATCAGCGGGGGACAGGGCCCAATTGGGGATCAGCCCCAGCATTTT.

This clone was observed a handful of times. This chain links TRBV11-3 with TRBJ2-5, with D uncertain. There are 14 residues in the CDR3. V shed 1 base and J shed 1 base, with 7 bases lying between them. The V gene's germline CDR1 is SGHNT and CDR2 YENEEA. DNA of the CDR3: TGTGCCAGCAGCTTAGGGCCAGTCCAAGAGACCCAGTACTTC. Translating gives CASSLGPVQETQYF.

The chain uses TRBV7-2 and TRBJ2-1; TRBD2 matches at 10 bases. CDR1 is SGHTA, CDR2 FQGNSA, per germline. The CDR3 spans 16 residues. V shed 5 bases, J shed 0 bases, and the junction held 4 bases outside the gene matches. CDR3 loop: CASSVSGGSSYNEQFF. The CDR3 DNA reads as TGTGCCAGCAGCGTTAGCGGGGGGAGCTCCTACAATGAGCAGTTCTTC.

The V call is TRBV6-1, the J call TRBJ2-5; tentatively, D is TRBD2 (6 bases). Germline V lookup: CDR1 MNHNS, CDR2 SASEGT. Trimming took 4 bases from V and 0 from J, leaving 18 bases between them. The CDR3 contains 17 residues. As DNA, the CDR3 is TGTGCCAGCAGTGTTGGATTGGGCGGGATCAACCAAGAGACCCAGTACTTC. This translates into CASSVGLGGINQETQYF.

The chain links TRBV5-1 to TRBJ2-2; TRBD2 matches at 7 bases. V was clipped by 4 bases and J by 4 bases; unmatched bases: 10. This CDR3 contains 16 residues. In germline, CDR1 is SGHRS, CDR2 YFSETQ. The CDR3 loop reads CASSPLAGEVTGELFF. The CDR3 DNA is TGCGCCAGCAGCCCCCTGGCGGGGGAGGTCACCGGGGAGCTGTTTTTT.

This rearrangement joins TRBV10-3 to TRBJ1-5, with D possibly being TRBD1 (5 bases). Germline-derived CDR1 and CDR2 are ENHRY and SYGVKD. The length of the CDR3 is 15 residues. The germline V and J ends were trimmed by 6 bases and 1 base, with 13 bases remaining between them. CDR3 sequence reads: CAIRASGGSNQPQHF. The CDR3 nucleotides read TGTGCCATCAGGGCTTCGGGGGGGAGCAATCAGCCCCAGCATTTT.

The chain joins TRBV4-3 to TRBJ1-1, with D unclear. The germline CDR1 and CDR2 sequences are LGHNA and YSLEER. The CDR3 has 15 amino acids. Trimming cost V 0 bases and J 1 base, with 9 bases left between them. The CDR3: CASSQDLAANTEAFF. CDR3 coding DNA: TGCGCCAGCAGCCAAGATCTAGCAGCGAACACTGAAGCTTTCTTT.

CDR3 amino acids: CASSAAGTSGGPYNEQFF. The DNA of the CDR3 is TGTGCCAGCAGCGCCGCCGGGACTAGCGGGGGACCCTACAATGAGCAGTTCTTC. The J gene is TRBJ2-1, the V gene TRBV9; 14 bases are shared with TRBD2. The V gene's germline CDR1 is SGDLS and CDR2 YYNGEE. The CDR3 loop spans 18 amino acids. V shed 3 bases, J shed 2 bases, and the junction held 7 bases outside the gene matches.

This chain connects TRBV5-4 to TRBJ1-3; D gene ambiguous. CDR3 length equals 16 residues. Germline CDR1 reads SGHNT; CDR2 reads YYREEE (reference sequence). V lost 0 bases, J lost 0 bases, and 10 bases lay in between. The CDR3 DNA sequence: TGTGCCAGCAGCTTGGAAGGCAGGAACTCTGGAAACACCATATATTTT. This translates into CASSLEGRNSGNTIYF.

The chain joins TRBV3-1 (or the pseudogene TRBV3-2) to TRBJ2-1; TRBD2 aligns across 8 bases. This CDR3 is 16 amino acids long. V gave up 0 bases and J gave up 3 bases; unmatched junction bases: 4. Germline loops: CDR1 LGHDT, CDR2 YNNKEL (reference sequence). Written as DNA, the CDR3 is TGTGCCAGCAGCCAAGAGACTAGCGCCGGCTACAATGAGCAGTTCTTC. Amino acids: CASSQETSAGYNEQFF.

The chain uses TRBV13 and TRBJ1-2; a possible D gene is TRBD1 (6 bases). The CDR3 loop spans 14 amino acids. The germline V gene encodes CDR1 PRHDT and CDR2 FYEKMQ (reference sequence). V was shortened by 5 bases and J by 5 bases, with 15 bases between the two germline ends. The CDR3 spells CASSQRGGRYGYTF. CDR3 nucleotides: TGTGCCAGCAGCCAAAGGGGGGGCAGGTATGGCTACACCTTC.

The CDR3 nucleotides read TGTGCCAGCAGCGTCCGGGACGGAGGGTTTTCTAACTATGGCTACACCTTC. Its translation is CASSVRDGGFSNYGYTF. The chain has TRBV12-1 and TRBJ1-2. TRBV12-1 is termed a pseudogene. This CDR3 is 17 amino acids long.

The chain links TRBV4-1 to TRBJ1-1; 9 bases are a match to TRBD1. Germline V gene data show CDR1 as MGHRA and CDR2 as YSYEKL. The CDR3 is made up of 15 amino acids. Losses at the gene ends were 4 bases for V and 3 bases for J; bases not matched to a gene: 6. The CDR3 region has the DNA TGCGCCAGCAGCCTAAGAGGGACAGGGTACACTGAAGCTTTCTTT. Protein: CASSLRGTGYTEAFF.

The genes are TRBV28 and TRBJ1-6; 9 bases match TRBD1. Germline assignment: CDR1 MDHEN and CDR2 SYDVKM. The CDR3 has 15 residues. V was clipped by 5 bases and J by 8 bases; unmatched bases: 7. DNA for the CDR3: TGTGCCAGCAGTGCCGGGACAGGGATCGATTCACCCCTCCACTTT. This codes for CASSAGTGIDSPLHF.

The chain carries TRBV6-5 and TRBJ2-7, with 7 bases aligning to TRBD2. V gave up 8 bases and J gave up 0 bases; unmatched junction bases: 4. Germline V gene data show CDR1 as MNHEY and CDR2 as SVGAGI. The length of the CDR3 is 13 residues. In DNA form, the CDR3 reads TGTGCCAGCGGGCTAGCGGCCTCCTACGAGCAGTACTTC. This codes for CASGLAASYEQYF.

The V gene is TRBV7-9, the J gene TRBJ2-1; 10 nucleotides match TRBD2. CDR1 and CDR2 (germline): SEHNR, FQNEAQ (reference sequence). This CDR3 region has 16 residues. With 4 bases clipped from V and 5 bases from J, the junction kept 8 bases outside the gene matches. CDR3 bases: TGTGCCAGCAGCTATTCGGAGCGGGAGGGAAACAATGAGCAGTTCTTC. It encodes CASSYSEREGNNEQFF. Supplemented by reference TRBV7-9 and TRBJ2-1, the full variable domain reads DTGVSQNPRHKITKRGQNVTFRCDPISEHNRLYWYRQTLGQGPEFLTYFQNEAQLEKSRLLSDRFSAERPKGSFSTLEIQRTEQGDSAMYLCASSYSEREGNNEQFFGPGTRLTVL.

The V and J genes are TRBV25-1 and TRBJ1-6; perhaps TRBD1 as D (5 bases). CDR1 is MGHDK, CDR2 SYGVNS, per germline. The CDR3 has 15 residues. The V gene lost 6 bases and the J gene lost 10 bases, with 19 bases spanning the gap. CDR3 sequence (DNA): TGTGCCAGCAGCGAGGGGACTACGAGGAACTCACCCCTCCACTTT. Translated: CASSEGTTRNSPLHF.

The V and J genes are TRBV7-3 and TRBJ2-2, with 7 nucleotides matching TRBD1. Germline V gene sequence: CDR1 SGHTA, CDR2 FQGTGA. J was trimmed by 2 bases and V by 6 bases; bases with no gene match: 9. The CDR3 sequence is 16 residues long. Here the CDR3 reads CASSYQGGRNTGELFF. The CDR3 DNA follows: TGTGCCAGCAGTTATCAAGGGGGCAGAAACACCGGGGAGCTGTTTTTT.

The V and J genes are TRBV19 and TRBJ1-4; 7 positions match TRBD1. Per germline, CDR1 LNHDA and CDR2 SQIVND (reference sequence). The CDR3 is made up of 14 amino acids. Trimming took 5 bases from V and 0 from J; bases not matched to a gene: 0. The CDR3 here is CASSQGATNEKLFF. In nucleotides, the CDR3 is TGTGCCAGTAGTCAGGGGGCAACTAATGAAAAACTGTTTTTT.

The V call is TRBV14, the J call TRBJ2-6, with a weak D call TRBD1 (6 bases). There are 18 residues in the CDR3. V shed 4 bases and J shed 3 bases, with 19 bases lying between them. Germline CDR1 is SGHDN and CDR2 is FVKESK. This chain's CDR3 is CASSPAVLMTGGANVLTF. DNA for the CDR3: TGTGCCAGCAGCCCCGCGGTCTTGATGACAGGTGGGGCCAACGTCCTGACTTTC.

This sequence joins TRBV30 and TRBJ2-7; weak D call: TRBD1 (5 bases). The germline gives CDR1 GTSNPN, CDR2 SVGIG (reference sequence). With 0 bases removed from V and 6 bases from J, the gap between germline ends came to 15 bases. The CDR3 totals 14 residues. CDR3 amino acids: CAWSVLGPLGEQYF. The CDR3 DNA is TGTGCCTGGAGTGTATTGGGGCCCCTGGGCGAGCAGTACTTC.

This clone came up once. DNA for the CDR3: TGTGCCAGTAGTGCGCAGGGTCAAACTTATAGCAATCAGCCCCAGCATTTT. Translation: CASSAQGQTYSNQPQHF. The chain joins TRBV19 to TRBJ1-5, with D possibly TRBD1 on 5 matching bases. V was cut by 5 bases and J by 0 bases, with 17 bases left in between. The length of the CDR3 is 17 residues. Germline V gene lookup returns CDR1 LNHDA and CDR2 SQIVND (reference sequence).

The chain links TRBV5-1 to TRBJ1-1; a possible D gene is TRBD1 (6 bases). V lost 0 bases and J lost 0, with 12 bases in between. This CDR3 is built from 16 residues. Germline V gene sequence: CDR1 SGHRS, CDR2 YFSETQ. The CDR3, as DNA: TGCGCCAGCAGCTTGGGCCTCGACAGGCTGAACACTGAAGCTTTCTTT. Protein product: CASSLGLDRLNTEAFF.